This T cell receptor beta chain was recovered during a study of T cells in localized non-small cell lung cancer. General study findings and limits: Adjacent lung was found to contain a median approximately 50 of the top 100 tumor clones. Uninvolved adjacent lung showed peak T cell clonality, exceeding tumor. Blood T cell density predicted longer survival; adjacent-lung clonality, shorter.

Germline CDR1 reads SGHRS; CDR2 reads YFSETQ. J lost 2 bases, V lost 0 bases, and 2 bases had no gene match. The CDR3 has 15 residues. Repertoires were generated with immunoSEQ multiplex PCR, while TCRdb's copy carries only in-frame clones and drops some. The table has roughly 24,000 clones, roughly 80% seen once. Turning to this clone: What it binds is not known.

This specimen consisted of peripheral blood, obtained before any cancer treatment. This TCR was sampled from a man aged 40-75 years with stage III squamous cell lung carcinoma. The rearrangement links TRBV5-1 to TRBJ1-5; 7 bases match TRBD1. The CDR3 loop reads CASSLGQGGNQPQHF. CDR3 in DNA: TGCGCCAGCAGCTTGGGACAGGGAGGCAATCAGCCCCAGCATTTT. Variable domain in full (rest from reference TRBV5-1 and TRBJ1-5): KAGVTQTPRYLIKTRGQQVTLSCSPISGHRSVSWYQQTPGQGLQFLFEYFSETQRNKGNFPGRFSGRQFSNSRSEMNVSTLELGDSALYLCASSLGQGGNQPQHFGDGTRLSIL.